The T cell receptor (beta chain) described here comes from a study of cytomegalovirus exposure and HLA in healthy donors. Findings of the study overall: Per published reports, the classifier diagnosed cytomegalovirus status with high specificity and sensitivity. In vitro, three CMV-associated chains proved specific for CMV antigens.

Note on this clone: As yet, its antigen is unknown.

The method was immunoSEQ multiplex PCR; TCRdb's version includes in-frame clones alone and lacks a portion of them. The sample yields 150,000 to 200,000 clones, around nine tenths seen once. This TCR derives from a woman between 18 and 29 years old in good health and CMV-seronegative. The sample was PBMCs.

CDR3 region: CASSPLNGEQYF. Written as DNA, the CDR3 is TGTGCCAGCAGCCCCCTAAACGGCGAGCAGTACTTC. The rearrangement uses TRBV7-6 and TRBJ2-7; D not certain. The CDR3 has 12 amino acids. Trimming shortened V by 5 bases and J by 6 bases, and 11 bases separated the two germline ends. The V gene's germline CDR1 is SGHVS and CDR2 FNYEAQ.